This entry features one T cell receptor beta chain sequence. The repertoire was sequenced with immunoSEQ multiplex PCR; TCRdb's copy has only in-frame clones and lacks some. Among 390,000 or so clones listed, around 89% were seen once. The sample originates from a study of blood T cell repertoires in COVID-19. V lost 5 bases and J lost 7; bases outside the gene matches: 11. The CDR3 is 16 residues long. The germline V gene encodes CDR1 SGHNT and CDR2 YENEEA. Sequencing was done on a sample of peripheral blood. This TCR was recovered from a man aged 18 to 30 with active or convalescent COVID-19. This chain connects TRBV11-3 to TRBJ2-1, with 10 bases identical to TRBD1. The CDR3 is CASSLLGTGDVNEQFF. DNA for the CDR3: TGTGCCAGCAGCCTTCTAGGGACAGGGGACGTGAATGAGCAGTTCTTC. Drawing the rest from reference TRBV11-3 and TRBJ2-1, the complete variable domain is EAGVVQSPRYKIIEKKQPVAFWCNPISGHNTLYWYLQNLGQGPELLIRYENEEAVDDSQLPKDRFSAERLKGVDSTLKIQPAELGDSAVYLCASSLLGTGDVNEQFFGPGTRLTVL.